What follows are 20 T cell receptor beta chains derived from one specimen sequenced in a study of T cell responses to AZD1222 COVID-19 vaccine. Some clones are missing from TCRdb's copy, which holds only in-frame ones; the method was immunoSEQ multiplex PCR. The sample yields some 120,000 clones, roughly 84% seen once. Sequencing was performed on peripheral blood, taken on day 0 of AZD1222 vaccination. These receptors were collected from an adult in good health.

The chain joins TRBV3-1 (or the pseudogene TRBV3-2) to TRBJ1-2; 7 positions match TRBD1. The germline gives CDR1 LGHDT, CDR2 YNNKEL (reference sequence). V was clipped by 0 bases and J by 7 bases; unmatched bases: 5. This CDR3 contains 14 residues. CDR3 nucleotides: TGTGCCAGCAGCCAAGACGACAGGGATCGTGGCTACACCTTC. As protein: CASSQDDRDRGYTF.

V and J are TRBV28 and TRBJ2-1; D gene ambiguous. V lost 1 base, J lost 7 bases, and 14 bases lay in between. Germline CDR1 reads MDHEN; CDR2 reads SYDVKM. The CDR3 is 15 residues long. CDR3 in DNA: TGTGCCAGCAGTTTATCGGGCCCGGTGGGAAATGAGCAGTTCTTC. Protein: CASSLSGPVGNEQFF.

The rearrangement uses TRBV29-1 and TRBJ1-4; the D is unclear. Germline CDR1 SQVTM, CDR2 ANQGSEA. V lost 0 bases to trimming and J lost 6 bases, with 11 bases between them. The CDR3 covers 14 residues. The CDR3 DNA sequence: TGCAGCGTTGAAGATCAACAAGAGGATGAAAAACTGTTTTTT. This gives the protein CSVEDQQEDEKLFF.

This clone turned up a few times. The chain is built from TRBV15 and TRBJ2-5, with D perhaps matching TRBD2 (5 bases). The CDR3 spans 14 residues. V gave up 0 bases and J gave up 5 bases, with 10 bases separating them. Germline CDR1 reads LNHNV; CDR2 reads YYDKDF (reference sequence). The CDR3 here is CATSRDHGEETQYF. CDR3 DNA sequence: TGTGCCACCAGCAGAGATCACGGGGAGGAGACCCAGTACTTC.

This rearrangement joins TRBV5-1 to TRBJ2-1, with D perhaps TRBD2 (5 bases). V lost 0 bases, J lost 3 bases, and 13 bases lay in between. There are 16 residues in the CDR3. In germline, CDR1 is SGHRS, CDR2 YFSETQ. CDR3 in amino acids: CASSLESGVIYNEQFF. The CDR3 region has the DNA TGCGCCAGCAGCTTGGAGTCCGGGGTTATCTACAATGAGCAGTTCTTC.

This chain connects TRBV6-1 to TRBJ2-5, with 8 bases lining up with TRBD2. The CDR3 has 16 amino acids. Per germline, CDR1 MNHNS and CDR2 SASEGT. V gave up 0 bases and J gave up 5 bases; unmatched junction bases: 8. Here the CDR3 reads CASSEAREGLGETQYF. The DNA for the CDR3 is TGTGCCAGCAGTGAAGCTCGGGAGGGCCTCGGGGAGACCCAGTACTTC.

The chain uses TRBV27 and TRBJ2-6; D call uncertain. Germline loops: CDR1 MNHEY, CDR2 SMNVEV (reference sequence). V lost 5 bases to trimming and J lost 4 bases, with 9 bases between them. The CDR3 contains 14 residues. The CDR3 here is CASSKMGGANVLTF. For the CDR3, the DNA is TGTGCCAGCAGTAAGATGGGAGGGGCCAACGTCCTGACTTTC.

The chain carries TRBV13 and TRBJ2-1, with D hard to call. Trimming removed 0 bases from V and 6 bases from J, with 12 bases in between. There are 15 residues in the CDR3. In germline, CDR1 is PRHDT, CDR2 FYEKMQ (reference sequence). This CDR3 reads CASSLGGHPANEQFF. The DNA for the CDR3 is TGTGCCAGCAGCTTAGGTGGCCATCCGGCCAATGAGCAGTTCTTC.

Points on this clone: This CDR3 is also generated by other DNA sequences in the sample. In DNA form, the CDR3 reads TGTGCCAGCAGTAGACAGGGGTTCGCCTACGAGCAGTACTTC. This gives the protein CASSRQGFAYEQYF. The chain has TRBV27 and TRBJ2-7, with 8 bases matching TRBD1. The J segment lost 2 bases and the V segment lost 5 bases, leaving 5 bases of the junction unmatched. The CDR3 length is 14 residues. Germline CDR1 and CDR2: MNHEY and SMNVEV (reference sequence).

The count of this clone is one. For the CDR3, the DNA is TGTGCCAGCAGCCACGGACTAGCGGGGGGGCCCGAAGAGACCCAGTACTTC. Protein sequence: CASSHGLAGGPEETQYF. The V gene is TRBV11-2, the J gene TRBJ2-5, with 15 nucleotides matching TRBD2. Unmatched junction bases numbered 7, after V lost 5 bases and J lost 3 bases. The CDR3 is 17 amino acids. CDR1 and CDR2 from the germline V gene are SGHAT and FQNNGV.

The chain employs TRBV9 and TRBJ1-2; D is ambiguous. The germline V gene has CDR1 SGDLS and CDR2 YYNGEE. V lost 0 bases and J lost 6, with 6 bases in between. This CDR3 is built from 12 residues. The CDR3 loop is CASSVGRNGYTF. The CDR3 DNA reads as TGTGCCAGCAGCGTAGGGCGGAATGGCTACACCTTC.

This clone was observed a single time. The chain couples TRBV19 to TRBJ1-3; 8 bases match TRBD1. Germline CDR1 is LNHDA and CDR2 is SQIVND (reference sequence). The CDR3 runs to 14 residues. The trim removed 9 bases at V and 2 bases at J, leaving 6 bases unmatched. As DNA, the CDR3 is TGTGCCAGCCAGACAGGGGAGCCTGGAAACACCATATATTTT. This translates into CASQTGEPGNTIYF.

V gene TRBV6-5 combines with J gene TRBJ1-2; TRBD1 aligns across 7 bases. The germline V gene encodes CDR1 MNHEY and CDR2 SVGAGI. The CDR3 has 14 residues. Losses at the gene ends were 2 bases for V and 8 bases for J; bases not matched to a gene: 8. The CDR3, as DNA: TGTGCCAGCAGTTACCCCGCAGGGGGAAAAGGCTACACCTTC. Encoded protein: CASSYPAGGKGYTF.

This chain uses TRBV9 with TRBJ2-1; 11 positions agree with TRBD1. Germline V lookup: CDR1 SGDLS, CDR2 YYNGEE. V lost 3 bases to trimming and J lost 7 bases; unmatched junction nucleotides: 3. The CDR3 has 14 amino acids. Here the CDR3 DNA reads TGTGCCAGCAGCGGCCGGGACAGGGGGAATGAGCAGTTCTTC. Translation: CASSGRDRGNEQFF.

This chain connects TRBV10-3 to TRBJ1-1; a weak D match, TRBD1 (6 bases). CDR3 length equals 15 residues. CDR1 and CDR2 (germline): ENHRY, SYGVKD. V dropped 7 bases and J dropped 4 bases, with 19 bases sitting between them. The CDR3 DNA is TGTGCCATCAAGGGGGGGGGACGAAGGTCCACTGAAGCTTTCTTT. Amino acids: CAIKGGGRRSTEAFF.

The genes are TRBV7-2 and TRBJ1-6; 8 bases agree with TRBD1. Germline V lookup: CDR1 SGHTA, CDR2 FQGNSA. This CDR3 has 15 amino acids. Trimming at V came to 2 bases and at J to 10 bases, leaving 7 bases not matched to a gene. The CDR3 sequence is CASSLRQGAESPLHF. The DNA of the CDR3 is TGTGCCAGCAGCTTAAGGCAGGGGGCTGAATCACCCCTCCACTTT.

V gene TRBV27 combines with J gene TRBJ2-7, with D possibly TRBD2 on 6 matching bases. This CDR3 region has 14 residues. V shed 2 bases and J shed 6 bases, with 14 bases lying between them. Germline V lookup: CDR1 MNHEY, CDR2 SMNVEV (reference sequence). The CDR3 protein is CASSLPGVGGEQYF. The CDR3 coding sequence is TGTGCCAGCAGTTTACCGGGGGTCGGGGGCGAGCAGTACTTC.

The rearrangement joins TRBV3-1 (or the pseudogene TRBV3-2) to TRBJ2-5; TRBD1 matches at 9 bases. Germline V gives CDR1 LGHDT, CDR2 YNNKEL (reference sequence). Losses at the gene ends were 3 bases for V and 5 bases for J; bases not matched to a gene: 13. This CDR3 region has 17 residues. CDR3 residues: CASSHFGAQGAAETQYF. CDR3 coding DNA: TGTGCCAGCAGCCATTTCGGGGCACAGGGGGCTGCGGAGACCCAGTACTTC.

This chain uses TRBV4-1 with TRBJ1-1; D possibly corresponds to TRBD1 (5 bases). Trimming shortened V by 0 bases and J by 3 bases, and 11 bases separated the two germline ends. This CDR3 has 15 amino acids. The germline V gene has CDR1 MGHRA and CDR2 YSYEKL. CDR3: CASSQEIWGDTEAFF. The CDR3 DNA follows: TGCGCCAGCAGCCAAGAAATTTGGGGGGACACTGAAGCTTTCTTT.

J is TRBJ2-7 and V is TRBV5-1; D is uncertain. CDR1 is SGHRS and CDR2 is YFSETQ in the germline V gene. Trimming left V 3 bases short and J 2 bases short, with 3 bases between. CDR3 length: 11 residues. The CDR3 nucleotides are TGCGCCAGCAGCTCTGCCTACGAGCAGTACTTC. Protein product: CASSSAYEQYF.